The sequence of this T cell receptor (beta chain) was determined in a study of T-cell memory formation after mild COVID-19. TCRdb re-analysed the 5' RACE reads in MiXCR, keeping a single row per CDR3 protein. The table has about 430,000 distinct CDR3 sequences, 20% to 25% seen once. This clonotype was counted a few times. The source of this sequence is an adult woman who had mild COVID-19 (a few samples of this study predate the infection). Cell type and time point are not known. Source material: PBMCs or a T cell subset sorted from them (not recorded which).

The CDR3 is CAAGGDRKPQHF. The DNA for the CDR3 is TGTGCAGCGGGAGGGGATAGAAAGCCCCAGCATTTT. The chain joins TRBV6-6 to TRBJ1-5; TRBD1 is a possible D gene (5 bases). The germline V gene encodes CDR1 MNHNY and CDR2 SVGAGI (reference sequence). There are 12 residues in the CDR3.